These 23 T cell receptor beta chains were sequenced from one sample in a study of blood T cells in healthy people across ages. Combining a sample-barcoded 5' primer with a J-beta primer mix, a second PCR ran for roughly 7 to 12 cycles. TCRdb re-analysed the 5' RACE reads in MiXCR, keeping a single row per CDR3 protein. The repertoire consists of about 510,000 distinct CDR3 sequences, with 27% occurring once and the leading ten covering over 3.5%. These records were also assigned to another study, of T cells of mothers and their children.

Sequencing was done on a sample of blood. All receptors come from a boy younger than 10 in good health.

The V and J genes are TRBV2 and TRBJ2-2; D unclear. V was clipped by 9 bases and J by 2 bases, with 10 bases between them. The length of the CDR3 is 13 residues. Germline V gene data show CDR1 as SNHLY and CDR2 as FYNNEI. The CDR3, as DNA: TGTGCCAGTGGGCTTGGAAACACCGGGGAGCTGTTTTTT. This gives the protein CASGLGNTGELFF.

This chain connects TRBV12-3 or TRBV12-4 to TRBJ1-1; D uncertain. V lost 1 base and J 5 bases, leaving 8 bases between the germline ends. The CDR3 has 13 amino acids. The chain's CDR3 is CASSLGPQTEAFF. The CDR3 DNA follows: TGTGCCAGCAGTTTAGGCCCACAGACTGAAGCTTTCTTT.

This clonotype was seen more than once but under ten times. V is TRBV7-2 and J is TRBJ2-1; a possible D gene is TRBD2 (6 bases). Trimming removed 2 bases at V and 2 bases at J, with 10 bases between. Germline assignment: CDR1 SGHTA and CDR2 FQGNSA. The CDR3 loop spans 15 amino acids. CDR3 amino acids: CASSLLGEAYNEQFF. In nucleotides, the CDR3 is TGTGCCAGCAGCTTATTGGGGGAGGCCTACAATGAGCAGTTCTTC. The complete variable domain, with remaining parts taken from reference TRBV7-2 and TRBJ2-1, reads GAGVSQSPSNKVTEKGKDVELRCDPISGHTALYWYRQSLGQGLEFLIYFQGNSAPDKSGLPSDRFSAERTGGSVSTLTIQRTQQEDSAVYLCASSLLGEAYNEQFFGPGTRLTVL.

The V call is TRBV11-3, the J call TRBJ2-2; D is ambiguous. The CDR3 spans 14 residues. Trimming took 4 bases from V and 7 from J, leaving 13 bases between them. Germline CDR1 and CDR2: SGHNT and YENEEA. CDR3 coding DNA: TGTGCCAGCAGCTCCCCCCCATGGGGCGGGGAGCTGTTTTTT. Amino acid sequence: CASSSPPWGGELFF.

This clonotype came up a few times. The chain carries TRBV12-3 or TRBV12-4 and TRBJ2-5; 9 positions match TRBD1. The CDR3 extends over 14 amino acids. Trimming at V came to 1 base and at J to 4 bases, leaving 1 base not matched to a gene. CDR3 sequence reads: CASSLGDRVETQYF. DNA of the CDR3: TGTGCCAGCAGTTTAGGGGACAGGGTAGAGACCCAGTACTTC.

V gene TRBV7-2 combines with J gene TRBJ2-5; D is undetermined. Germline CDR1 and CDR2: SGHTA and FQGNSA. V shed 8 bases and J shed 5 bases, with 15 bases lying between them. The CDR3 spans 13 residues. The CDR3 DNA reads TGTGCCAGCGGACCCGAGTTGGGGGAGACCCAGTACTTC. This encodes CASGPELGETQYF.

V usage is TRBV7-9 and J usage is TRBJ1-1; unclear D gene. Germline loops: CDR1 SEHNR, CDR2 FQNEAQ (reference sequence). V was cut by 4 bases and J by 1 base, with 13 bases left in between. The CDR3 runs 15 residues. The CDR3 region is CASSSTTSPNTEAFF. CDR3 nucleotides: TGTGCCAGCAGCTCAACGACAAGCCCGAACACTGAAGCTTTCTTT.

In this sample, this clonotype turned up a few times. The V gene is TRBV9, the J gene TRBJ2-5, with a tentative D call TRBD2 (6 bases). The tail of the sequence fits TRBJ2-1 better, so the J call may be wrong. There are 15 residues in the CDR3. Germline CDR1 is SGDLS and CDR2 is YYNGEE. The CDR3 DNA reads as TGTGCCAGCAGCGTAGTGGGGGGTAGGGACAATGAGCAGTTCTTC. It specifies CASSVVGGRDNEQFF.

This clonotype has at least ten counts. This rearrangement joins TRBV10-3 to TRBJ2-1, with 9 bases aligning to TRBD2. Trimming cost V 0 bases and J 4 bases; bases outside gene matches: 4. CDR3 length: 16 residues. The germline gives CDR1 ENHRY, CDR2 SYGVKD. The CDR3: CAISESSGGIYNEQFF. The CDR3 DNA is TGTGCCATCAGTGAGTCGAGCGGGGGGATTTACAATGAGCAGTTCTTC.

V and J are TRBV7-3 and TRBJ1-1, with D maybe TRBD1 (6 bases). Per the germline V gene, CDR1 is SGHTA and CDR2 is FQGTGA. The V end was cut by 3 bases, the J end by 2 bases, with 10 bases between. The length of the CDR3 is 14 residues. The CDR3 region has the DNA TGTGCCAGCAGCTTGGAGGGGGATAACACTGAAGCTTTCTTT. As protein: CASSLEGDNTEAFF.

The chain is built from TRBV20-1 and TRBJ2-7; D remains unclear. CDR3 length: 12 amino acids. Germline V gene data show CDR1 as DFQATT and CDR2 as SNEGSKA (reference sequence). V gave up 3 bases and J gave up 6 bases, with 12 bases separating them. As DNA, the CDR3 is TGCAGTGCTAGTGCACCTGAACTCGAGCAGTACTTC. Residues: CSASAPELEQYF.

The CDR3 DNA follows: TGTGCCAGCAGCACCGGGACAGGGACCTACGAGCAGTACTTC. Translated, it gives CASSTGTGTYEQYF. The chain employs TRBV7-2 and TRBJ2-7; 9 bases map to TRBD1. Germline loops: CDR1 SGHTA, CDR2 FQGNSA. The V and J ends lost 5 bases and 2 bases, in that order; junction bases with no gene match: 4. The CDR3 contains 14 residues.

This clonotype was counted a few times. The gene calls are TRBV7-9 and TRBJ1-2; TRBD1 aligns across 10 bases. The CDR3 loop spans 16 amino acids. The ends lost 3 bases at V and 6 bases at J; junction bases unmatched: 10. Germline assignment: CDR1 SEHNR and CDR2 FQNEAQ (reference sequence). The CDR3 coding sequence is TGTGCCAGCAGCTTCCACAAGGGACAGGGGAGGGATGGCTACACCTTC. This sequence encodes CASSFHKGQGRDGYTF. The entire variable domain, with the rest obtained from reference TRBV7-9 and TRBJ1-2, is as follows: DTGVSQNPRHKITKRGQNVTFRCDPISEHNRLYWYRQTLGQGPEFLTYFQNEAQLEKSRLLSDRFSAERPKGSFSTLEIQRTEQGDSAMYLCASSFHKGQGRDGYTFGSGTRLTVV.

Here the CDR3 reads CASSHTGYTGNTIYF. CDR3 bases: TGTGCCAGCAGCCATACAGGGTATACTGGAAACACCATATATTTT. This chain joins TRBV3-1 and TRBJ1-3, with D possibly TRBD1 on 6 matching bases. This CDR3 comprises 15 residues. Looked up from germline, CDR1 is LGHDT and CDR2 is YNNKEL (reference sequence). V was trimmed by 3 bases and J by 2 bases, leaving 11 bases between them.

The V call is TRBV24-1, the J call TRBJ2-4; no clear D gene. This CDR3 is built from 13 residues. Germline V gene lookup returns CDR1 KGHDR and CDR2 SFDVKD. V was shortened by 3 bases and J by 8 bases, with 10 bases between the two germline ends. The CDR3 sequence is CATSDGVTDIQYF. CDR3 DNA sequence: TGTGCCACCAGTGATGGAGTCACGGACATTCAGTACTTC.

The sample holds a few counts of this clonotype. The chain carries TRBV14 and TRBJ2-5, with 10 bases that match TRBD2. Near its end, the DNA agrees better with TRBJ2-7, so the J call may be wrong. Germline CDR1 is SGHDN and CDR2 is FVKESK. The CDR3 has 14 residues. The CDR3, as DNA: TGTGCCAGCAGCCAGTGGACTAGCGGCTACGAGCAGTACTTC. Protein sequence: CASSQWTSGYEQYF.

This clonotype turned up a few times. The gene calls are TRBV20-1 and TRBJ2-5; 7 bases align to TRBD1. This CDR3 is built from 15 residues. Trimming at V came to 5 bases and at J to 3 bases, leaving 12 bases not matched to a gene. Germline V gene lookup returns CDR1 DFQATT and CDR2 SNEGSKA (reference sequence). CDR3 sequence reads: CSAGSIGTDKETQYF. DNA for the CDR3: TGCAGTGCTGGGTCGATAGGGACAGACAAAGAGACCCAGTACTTC.

The J gene is TRBJ1-2, the V gene TRBV28; D not resolved. V dropped 7 bases and J dropped 2 bases, with 17 bases sitting between them. CDR3 length: 15 amino acids. From germline, CDR1 is MDHEN and CDR2 SYDVKM. The DNA of the CDR3 is TGTGCCAGCATCCCTTTAGAAGCAGAGAACTATGGCTACACCTTC. Its protein is CASIPLEAENYGYTF.

The chain carries TRBV7-9 and TRBJ1-6; the match to TRBD1 covers 9 bases. This CDR3 region has 16 residues. Per germline, CDR1 SEHNR and CDR2 FQNEAQ (reference sequence). V lost 5 bases, J lost 7 bases, and 9 bases stayed unmatched. Written as DNA, the CDR3 is TGTGCCAGCAGCATACTACTCGGACAGGGGAATTCACCCCTCCACTTT. It encodes CASSILLGQGNSPLHF.

Worth noting for this clonotype: Sequence at one end of the junction differs from germline and may be a read error. J is TRBJ2-5 and V is TRBV4-1; 11 bases map to TRBD2. The end of the DNA fits TRBJ2-1 better, so the J call may be wrong. Germline assignment: CDR1 MGHRA and CDR2 YSYEKL. The CDR3 contains 18 residues. CDR3 residues: CASSQDLRLAGGNNGQFF. DNA for the CDR3: TGCGCCAGCAGCCAAGATTTAAGGCTAGCGGGGGGAAACAATGGGCAGTTCTTC.

The chain has TRBV7-9 and TRBJ2-5; TRBD1 agrees at 7 bases. Looked up from germline, CDR1 is SEHNR and CDR2 is FQNEAQ (reference sequence). V trimming: 2 bases; J trimming: 2 bases; junction bases outside the gene matches: 5. The CDR3 is made up of 15 amino acids. CDR3 loop: CASSLLTGAQETQYF. The CDR3 DNA reads TGTGCCAGCAGCTTACTTACAGGGGCTCAAGAGACCCAGTACTTC.

The V and J genes are TRBV16 and TRBJ1-1; D may be TRBD1 (6 bases). V lost 0 bases, J lost 4 bases, and 9 bases lay in between. The CDR3 is 14 amino acids. Germline CDR1 is KGHSY and CDR2 is FQNENV. The CDR3 DNA reads TGTGCCAGCAGCCAATCGGGGGGCGGCACTGAAGCTTTCTTT. Translating gives CASSQSGGGTEAFF.

This chain links TRBV13 with TRBJ2-7; possibly TRBD1 for D (6 bases). The CDR3 sequence is 14 residues long. In germline, CDR1 is PRHDT, CDR2 FYEKMQ (reference sequence). Trimming pared 5 bases from V and 4 bases from J, leaving 15 bases between. The CDR3 sequence is CASSRGQIRYEQYF. The CDR3 nucleotides read TGTGCCAGCAGCCGTGGACAGATAAGGTACGAGCAGTACTTC.